Listed here is a single TCR beta chain. Antigen unknown. This sample was included in a study of cytomegalovirus exposure and HLA in healthy donors. Study at large: Falling in the Caucasian-associated ancestry cluster were 81% of a few hundred genotyped donors.

Study-wide results and limits: Later analysis showed TCR association rates varying by HLA locus, highest for DRB1 and lowest for HLA-C.

The PCR contained 60 Vbeta and 13 Jbeta primers. Data came from immunoSEQ multiplex PCR; TCRdb stores just in-frame clones and leaves some out. Of about 190,000 clones listed, approximately 84% are singletons. This CDR3 spans 17 amino acids. Germline lookup yields CDR1 SGDLS and CDR2 YYNGEE. With 0 bases clipped from V and 1 base from J, the junction kept 9 bases outside the gene matches. This chain connects TRBV9 to TRBJ2-5; 7 nucleotides agree with TRBD2. The receptor comes from a woman between 25 and 40 years old in good health and CMV-seropositive. The material sequenced was PBMCs. The CDR3 protein is CASSVDPSGGVQETQYF. The CDR3 bases are TGTGCCAGCAGCGTAGATCCTAGCGGAGGGGTCCAAGAGACCCAGTACTTC.